The clone carrying this T cell receptor beta chain was seen at least ten times. The antigen remains unidentified. RNA transcripts were the template, and TCR beta CDR3 regions were amplified from them. Scientists carried out first-round RT-PCR using HTBI primers and then a second-round multiplex PCR. Using its own MiXCR run on the multiplex PCR reads, TCRdb lists one record per CDR3 protein. The top ten clones hold over 40% of a sample with some 250,000 distinct CDR3 sequences, 40% to 50% of them seen once. This record comes from a study of Graves' ophthalmopathy and Graves' hyperthyroidism. V was cut by 5 bases and J by 3 bases, with 6 bases left in between. The germline CDR1 and CDR2 sequences are KGHDR and SFDVKD. The CDR3 is 13 amino acids. General study findings and limits: In blood appeared most of the expanded thyroid clonotypes whose frequency exceeded 0.001.

V is TRBV24-1 and J is TRBJ2-2, with D uncertain. Specimen: peripheral blood. This clonotype was sampled from an adult man with Graves' ophthalmopathy. The CDR3 sequence: CATSGADTGELFF. As DNA, the CDR3 is TGTGCCACCAGTGGGGCGGACACCGGGGAGCTGTTTTTT.